The 5 T cell receptor beta chains listed next were all sequenced from one sample in a study of identical twins. In TCRdb, the 5' RACE reads were re-called with MiXCR into one record per CDR3 protein. The repertoire holds roughly 250,000 distinct CDR3 sequences, with 6% to 8% as singletons. This same sample was also taken into another study, of yellow fever vaccine responses in identical twins.

Sequenced input: CD8+ T cells sorted from blood. The receptors were sampled from a woman aged 18-30 years in good health.

The chain joins TRBV20-1 to TRBJ2-7, with D perhaps TRBD2 (6 bases). CDR1 and CDR2 from the germline V gene are DFQATT and SNEGSKA (reference sequence). Trimming took 3 bases from V and 6 from J, leaving 18 bases between them. The CDR3 extends over 14 amino acids. The CDR3 DNA follows: TGCAGTGCTAGTCGCGCGGGCGGGGCGCGCGAGCAGTACTTC. Translated, it gives CSASRAGGAREQYF.

A word on this clonotype: The conserved closing phenylalanine or tryptophan is absent in this CDR3, likely reflecting a read error. The DNA is omitted, as the CDR3 cannot be located on it reliably, and the CDR3 follows TCRdb's listing. The V and J genes are TRBV7-9 and TRBJ2-3; TRBD2, the table's D call, was not compared with the DNA. The CDR3 has 14 amino acids, counting both end residues. Germline V gives CDR1 SEHNR, CDR2 FQNEAQ (reference sequence). The CDR3 spells CASSPERVCGLQLC.

This clonotype turned up a few times. V and J are TRBV4-1 and TRBJ2-5, with 10 bases fitting TRBD2. CDR1 is MGHRA, CDR2 YSYEKL, per germline. With 0 bases clipped from V and 5 bases from J, the junction kept 9 bases outside the gene matches. The CDR3 sequence is 17 residues long. This CDR3 is CASSQDGLAGVRETQYF. CDR3 nucleotide sequence: TGCGCCAGCAGCCAAGATGGGCTAGCGGGAGTGCGGGAGACCCAGTACTTC.

This clonotype was seen ten or more times. The chain couples TRBV6-1 to TRBJ2-5; D is unresolved. In germline, CDR1 is MNHNS, CDR2 SASEGT. V lost 5 bases, J lost 2 bases, and 12 bases lay in between. The CDR3 sequence is 14 residues long. CDR3 bases: TGTGCCAGCAGTCTCAGTGGATCTCAAGAGACCCAGTACTTC. This translates into CASSLSGSQETQYF.

This clonotype was observed a few times. The V and J genes are TRBV4-2 and TRBJ1-2; D possibly corresponds to TRBD1 (6 bases). This CDR3 is built from 15 residues. Germline values: CDR1 LGHNA, CDR2 YNFKEQ. V lost 0 bases and J lost 5, with 13 bases in between. This chain's CDR3 is CASSQDTGTPYGYTF. CDR3 bases: TGTGCCAGCAGCCAAGACACCGGGACACCATATGGCTACACCTTC.